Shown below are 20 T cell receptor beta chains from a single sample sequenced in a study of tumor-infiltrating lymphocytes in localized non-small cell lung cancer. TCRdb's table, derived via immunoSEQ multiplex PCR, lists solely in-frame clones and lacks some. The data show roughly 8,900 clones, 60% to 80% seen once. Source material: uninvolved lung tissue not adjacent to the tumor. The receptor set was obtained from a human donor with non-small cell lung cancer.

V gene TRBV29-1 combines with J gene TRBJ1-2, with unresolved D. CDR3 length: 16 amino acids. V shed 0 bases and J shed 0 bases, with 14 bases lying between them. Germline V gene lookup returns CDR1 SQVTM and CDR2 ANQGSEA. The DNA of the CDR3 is TGCAGCGTTGAAGATCCTCGGGGTTCTACTAACTATGGCTACACCTTC. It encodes CSVEDPRGSTNYGYTF. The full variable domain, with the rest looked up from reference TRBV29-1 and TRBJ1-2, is SAVISQKPSRDICQRGTSLTIQCQVDSQVTMMFWYRQQPGQSLTLIATANQGSEATYESGFVIDKFPISRPNLTFSTLTVSNMSPEDSSIYLCSVEDPRGSTNYGYTFGSGTRLTVV.

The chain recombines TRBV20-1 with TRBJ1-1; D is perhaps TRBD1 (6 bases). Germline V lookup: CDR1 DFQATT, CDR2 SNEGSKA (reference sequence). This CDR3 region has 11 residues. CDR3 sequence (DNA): TGCAGGGGGGAAGGGGGGACTGAAGCTTTCTTT. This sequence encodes CRGEGGTEAFF.

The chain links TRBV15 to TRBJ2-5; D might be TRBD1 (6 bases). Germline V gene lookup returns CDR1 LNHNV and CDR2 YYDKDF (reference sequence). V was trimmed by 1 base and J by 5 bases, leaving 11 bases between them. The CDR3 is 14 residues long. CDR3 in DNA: TGTGCCACCAGCAGAGTCAGGGGATGGGAGACCCAGTACTTC. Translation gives CATSRVRGWETQYF.

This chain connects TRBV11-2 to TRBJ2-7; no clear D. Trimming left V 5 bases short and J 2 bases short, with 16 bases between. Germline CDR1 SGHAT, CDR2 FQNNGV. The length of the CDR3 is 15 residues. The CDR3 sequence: CASSLGESSTYEQYF. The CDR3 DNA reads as TGTGCCAGCAGCCTCGGTGAGAGCTCAACCTACGAGCAGTACTTC.

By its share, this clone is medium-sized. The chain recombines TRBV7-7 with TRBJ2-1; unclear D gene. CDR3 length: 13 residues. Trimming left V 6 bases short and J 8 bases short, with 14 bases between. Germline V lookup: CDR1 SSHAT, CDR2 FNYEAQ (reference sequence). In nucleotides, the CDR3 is TGTGCCAGCAGTTTTCAGCCCGCGGATGAGCAGTTCTTC. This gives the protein CASSFQPADEQFF.

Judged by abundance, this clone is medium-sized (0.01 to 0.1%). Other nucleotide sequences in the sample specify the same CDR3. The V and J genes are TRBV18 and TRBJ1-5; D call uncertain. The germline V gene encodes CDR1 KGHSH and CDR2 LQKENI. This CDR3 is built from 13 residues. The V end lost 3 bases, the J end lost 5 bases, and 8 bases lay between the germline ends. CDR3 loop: CASSPSGDQPQHF. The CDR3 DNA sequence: TGTGCCAGCTCACCGAGCGGGGATCAGCCCCAGCATTTT.

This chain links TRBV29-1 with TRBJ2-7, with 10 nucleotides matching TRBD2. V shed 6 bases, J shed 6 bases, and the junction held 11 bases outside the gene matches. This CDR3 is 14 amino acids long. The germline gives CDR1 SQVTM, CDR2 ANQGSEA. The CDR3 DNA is TGCAGCGTCTGGGGGCTAGCGGGAGTCGGCGAGCAGTACTTC. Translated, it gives CSVWGLAGVGEQYF.

The CDR3 DNA sequence: TGTGCCAGCAGCCAAGTGCGGGGAGGGGTGCAGTACTTC. Translated, it gives CASSQVRGGVQYF. This chain links TRBV14 with TRBJ2-7, with 7 bases fitting TRBD2. The CDR3 runs to 13 residues. The trim removed 1 base at V and 9 bases at J, leaving 6 bases unmatched. The V gene's germline CDR1 is SGHDN and CDR2 FVKESK.

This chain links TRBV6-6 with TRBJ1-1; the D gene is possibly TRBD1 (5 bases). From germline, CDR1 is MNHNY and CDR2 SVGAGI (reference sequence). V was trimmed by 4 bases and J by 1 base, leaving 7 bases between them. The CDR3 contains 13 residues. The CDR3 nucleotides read TGTGCCAGCAGTTCGGACAAGAACACTGAAGCTTTCTTT. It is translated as CASSSDKNTEAFF.

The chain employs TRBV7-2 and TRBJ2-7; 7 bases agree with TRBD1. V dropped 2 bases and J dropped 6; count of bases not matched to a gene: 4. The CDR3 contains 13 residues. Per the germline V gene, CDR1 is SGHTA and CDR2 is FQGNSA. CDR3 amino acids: CASSLRDSSEQYF. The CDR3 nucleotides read TGTGCCAGCAGCTTAAGGGACAGCTCCGAGCAGTACTTC.

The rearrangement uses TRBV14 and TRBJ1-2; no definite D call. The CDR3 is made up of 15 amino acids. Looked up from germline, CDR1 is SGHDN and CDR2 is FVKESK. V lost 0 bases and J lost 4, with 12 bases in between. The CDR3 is CASSQELASGYGYTF. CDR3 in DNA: TGTGCCAGCAGCCAAGAACTGGCTTCGGGCTATGGCTACACCTTC.

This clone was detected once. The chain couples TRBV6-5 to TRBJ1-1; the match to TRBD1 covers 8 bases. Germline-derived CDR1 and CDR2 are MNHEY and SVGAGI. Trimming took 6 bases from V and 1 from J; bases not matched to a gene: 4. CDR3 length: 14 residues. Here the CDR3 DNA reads TGTGCCAGCAGGGGGGGGACAGGGAACACTGAAGCTTTCTTT. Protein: CASRGGTGNTEAFF.

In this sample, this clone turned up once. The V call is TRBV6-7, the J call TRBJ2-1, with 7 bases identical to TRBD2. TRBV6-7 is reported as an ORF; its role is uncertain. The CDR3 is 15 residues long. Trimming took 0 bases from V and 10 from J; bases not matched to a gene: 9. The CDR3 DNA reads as TGTGCCAGCAGTTACTCGAGGGAGGGCCTGGAGGAGCAGTTCTTC. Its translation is CASSYSREGLEEQFF.

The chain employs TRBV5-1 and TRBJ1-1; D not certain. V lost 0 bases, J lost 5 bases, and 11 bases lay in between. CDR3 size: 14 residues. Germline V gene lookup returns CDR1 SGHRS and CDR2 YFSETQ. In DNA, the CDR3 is TGCGCCAGCAGCTTGGATTCTCCCCGGACTGAAGCTTTCTTT. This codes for CASSLDSPRTEAFF.

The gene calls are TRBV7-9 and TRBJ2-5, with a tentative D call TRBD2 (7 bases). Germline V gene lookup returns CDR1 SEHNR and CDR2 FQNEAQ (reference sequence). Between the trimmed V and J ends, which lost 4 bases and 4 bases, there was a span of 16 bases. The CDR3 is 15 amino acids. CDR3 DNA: TGTGCCAGCAGCTCGTTCATAGGGGGGGTAGAGACCCAGTACTTC. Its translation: CASSSFIGGVETQYF.

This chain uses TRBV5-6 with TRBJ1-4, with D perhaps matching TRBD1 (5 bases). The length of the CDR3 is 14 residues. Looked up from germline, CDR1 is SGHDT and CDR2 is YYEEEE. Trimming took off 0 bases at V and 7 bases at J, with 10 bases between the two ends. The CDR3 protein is CASSLGQTGEKLFF. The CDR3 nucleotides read TGTGCCAGCAGCTTGGGACAGACGGGTGAAAAACTGTTTTTT. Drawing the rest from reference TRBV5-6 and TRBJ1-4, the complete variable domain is DAGVTQSPTHLIKTRGQQVTLRCSPKSGHDTVSWYQQALGQGPQFIFQYYEEEERQRGNFPDRFSGHQFPNYSSELNVNALLLGDSALYLCASSLGQTGEKLFFGSGTQLSVL.

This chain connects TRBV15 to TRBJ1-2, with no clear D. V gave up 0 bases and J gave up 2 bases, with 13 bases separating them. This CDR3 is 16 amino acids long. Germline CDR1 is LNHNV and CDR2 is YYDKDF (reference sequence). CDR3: CATSRDWQDINYGYTF. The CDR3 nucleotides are TGTGCCACCAGCAGAGATTGGCAAGATATAAACTATGGCTACACCTTC. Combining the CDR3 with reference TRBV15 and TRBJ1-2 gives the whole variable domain DAMVIQNPRYQVTQFGKPVTLSCSQTLNHNVMYWYQQKSSQAPKLLFHYYDKDFNNEADTPDNFQSRRPNTSFCFLDIRSPGLGDTAMYLCATSRDWQDINYGYTFGSGTRLTVV.

The CDR3, as DNA: TGTGCCAGCAGTGTTCTGGCAAACGAGCAGTACTTC. Its protein is CASSVLANEQYF. This rearrangement joins TRBV2 to TRBJ2-7; D remains unclear. There are 12 residues in the CDR3. Looked up from germline, CDR1 is SNHLY and CDR2 is FYNNEI. The V end was cut by 4 bases, the J end by 5 bases, with 9 bases between.

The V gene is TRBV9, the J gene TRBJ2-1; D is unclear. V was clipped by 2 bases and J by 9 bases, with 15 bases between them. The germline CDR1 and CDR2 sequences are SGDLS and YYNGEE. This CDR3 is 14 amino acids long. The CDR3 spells CASSVASSPGEQFF. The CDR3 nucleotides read TGTGCCAGCAGCGTCGCCTCTAGTCCGGGTGAGCAGTTCTTC.

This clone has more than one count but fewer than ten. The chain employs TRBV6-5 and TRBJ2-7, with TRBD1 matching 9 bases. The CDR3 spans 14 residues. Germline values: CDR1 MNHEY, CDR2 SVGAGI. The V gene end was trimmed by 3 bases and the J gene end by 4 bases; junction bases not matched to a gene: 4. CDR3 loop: CASSYRDRVYEQYF. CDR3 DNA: TGTGCCAGCAGTTATCGGGACAGGGTTTACGAGCAGTACTTC.